The rows below give T cell receptor beta chains drawn from one sample of a study of response to subunit inactivated influenza vaccine. Each CDR3 protein gets one entry after TCRdb re-called the RT-PCR reads with MiXCR. The sample records 550,000 to 800,000 distinct CDR3 sequences, 15% to 19% being singletons. The material sequenced was PBMCs from blood, taken less than 13 days after vaccination. These receptor sequences come from a man between 50 and 59 years old who received an inactivated influenza vaccine. The CDR3 runs from the conserved cysteine through the conserved F or W. D genes are given only for firm matches. The size of a clone is reported for some rows only, either as once, few or many, or as a class for expanded clones.

d_call,clone_size,cdr3_length,v_call,j_call,cdr3_nt,cdr3_aa
.,few,15,TRBV20-1,TRBJ2-6,TGCAGTGCCTCCCACCCCCTCTCTGGGGCCAACGTCCTGACTTTC,CSASHPLSGANVLTF
.,few,13,TRBV20-1,TRBJ2-4,TGCAGTGCACTCCAGGGAGCTGGGAACATTCAGTACTTC,CSALQGAGNIQYF
.,few,14,TRBV20-1,TRBJ2-5,TGCAGTGCCCCCGGAGGAACAAGGACTAAGACCCAGTACTTC,CSAPGGTRTKTQYF
TRBD1,few,17,TRBV20-1,TRBJ2-7,TGCAGTGCTAGGTCCGGGACAGATTCCCTAAGCTCCTACGAGCAGTACTTC,CSARSGTDSLSSYEQYF
.,.,12,TRBV12-3/TRBV12-4,TRBJ2-7,TGTGCCAGCAGTTTAGTTCCGAAAACGCAGTACTTC,CASSLVPKTQYF
.,few,12,TRBV6-6,TRBJ1-1,TGTGCCAGCAGAACCATGAACACTGAAGCTTTCTTT,CASRTMNTEAFF
TRBD1,.,18,TRBV10-3,TRBJ1-3,TGTGCCATCAGTCACGGGACAGGCCGCGACAGCTCTGGAAACACCATATATTTT,CAISHGTGRDSSGNTIYF
.,few,13,TRBV29-1,TRBJ2-5,TGCAGCGTTGAAGTGCTGAGGGGAGAGACCCAGTACTTC,CSVEVLRGETQYF
.,.,14,TRBV25-1,TRBJ1-5,TGTGCCAGCAGTGCACCGGGGGCTAATCAGCCCCAGCATTTT,CASSAPGANQPQHF
.,many,11,TRBV7-2,TRBJ2-7,TGTGCCAGCAGCTTGACCTACGAGCAGTACTTC,CASSLTYEQYF
.,few,13,TRBV28,TRBJ2-5,TGTGCCAGCAGTTTCCAGGGAACGAAGACCCAGTACTTC,CASSFQGTKTQYF
TRBD2,.,16,TRBV6-1,TRBJ2-1,TGTGCCAGCAGTCGACTAGCGGGGGGCAGTAGCAATGAGCAGTTCTTC,CASSRLAGGSSNEQFF
TRBD1,.,13,TRBV30,TRBJ2-1,TGTGCCTGGAGTACAGGGGCCTACAATGAGCAGTTCTTC,CAWSTGAYNEQFF
TRBD2,few,17,TRBV27,TRBJ2-1,TGTGCCAGCAGCCCTGGGACTAGCGGGATTCGGGGTGATGAGCAGTTCTTC,CASSPGTSGIRGDEQFF
.,.,13,TRBV14,TRBJ2-5,TGTGCCTGCAGCCAAAAGGAGCAAGAGACCCAGTACTTC,CACSQKEQETQYF
.,few,13,TRBV9,TRBJ2-7,TGTGCCAGCAGCGTTACAGGGCAGGGCGAGCAGTACTTC,CASSVTGQGEQYF
.,few,14,TRBV12-3/TRBV12-4,TRBJ1-1,TGTGCCAGCAGTTTAGGGGGGATGGGCACTGAAGCTTTCTTT,CASSLGGMGTEAFF
TRBD1,few,14,TRBV5-1,TRBJ2-1,TGCGCCAGCAGAACAGGGGGCGATTCCAATGAGCAGTTCTTC,CASRTGGDSNEQFF
TRBD2,many,13,TRBV29-1,TRBJ2-1,TGCAGCGTAACTAGCGGGATCTACAATGAGCAGTTCTTC,CSVTSGIYNEQFF
.,.,13,TRBV19,TRBJ2-5,TGTGCCAGTAGTGTCGCCTTCCAAGAGACCCAGTACTTC,CASSVAFQETQYF
.,many,14,TRBV7-6,TRBJ2-5,TGTGCCAGCAGCTTAGGTTTCGGAGGGGAGACCCAGTACTTC,CASSLGFGGETQYF
.,.,14,TRBV12-3/TRBV12-4,TRBJ2-5,TGTGCCAGCAGTACTTCCGGAGGGCGAGAGACCCAGTACTTC,CASSTSGGRETQYF
.,.,14,TRBV5-1,TRBJ1-2,TGCGCCAGCAGCTTGGACCACAGGGACGGGGGCTACACCTTC,CASSLDHRDGGYTF
TRBD1,few,14,TRBV4-3,TRBJ1-1,TGCGCCAGCAGCCAAGCGACAGGGGGCACTGAAGCTTTCTTT,CASSQATGGTEAFF
.,.,14,TRBV6-1,TRBJ1-2,TGTGCCAGCAGGCCAGACCAACGAATCTATGGCTACACCTTC,CASRPDQRIYGYTF
.,.,18,TRBV3-1,TRBJ1-3,TGTGCCAGCAGCCAAGAGGAAGGGTTCGGGGGCTCTGGAAACACCATATATTTT,CASSQEEGFGGSGNTIYF
.,few,13,TRBV18,TRBJ2-4,TGTGCCAGCTCACCACCGTCGAGGAACATTCAGTACTTC,CASSPPSRNIQYF
.,many,14,TRBV20-1,TRBJ2-3,TGCAGTGCTAGGGTAGATACTAGCACAGATACGCAGTATTTT,CSARVDTSTDTQYF
.,.,13,TRBV6-1,TRBJ2-5,TGTGCCAGCAGTGAGGGGGGAAAAGAGACCCAGTACTTC,CASSEGGKETQYF
TRBD2,.,16,TRBV6-2/TRBV6-3,TRBJ2-1,TGTGCCAGCAGTCTCCGACTAGCGGGAGGGCGCAATGAGCAGTTCTTC,CASSLRLAGGRNEQFF
.,many,15,TRBV5-1,TRBJ2-5,TGCGCCAGCAGCCCAGGATCCTGGGGGCAAGAGACCCAGTACTTC,CASSPGSWGQETQYF
.,.,14,TRBV7-8,TRBJ1-1,TGTGCCAGCAGCTTATTGCCGGGTTCGGGTGAAGCTTTCTTT,CASSLLPGSGEAFF
TRBD2,few,17,TRBV11-2,TRBJ2-1,TGTGCCAGCAGCTTAAGGACTAGCGGGTACTCCTACAATGAGCAGTTCTTC,CASSLRTSGYSYNEQFF
TRBD1,.,15,TRBV20-1,TRBJ2-4,TGCAGTGCCCAGACGGGTTGGACAGGGGGAAACATTCAGTACTTC,CSAQTGWTGGNIQYF
.,.,14,TRBV6-2/TRBV6-3,TRBJ1-6,TGTGCCAGCAGTTACTCTGGGGGCACGTCCCCCCTCCACTTT,CASSYSGGTSPLHF
.,.,15,TRBV20-1,TRBJ2-3,TGCAGTGCTTTTGGGGGCGGAAAGGGAGCAGATACGCAGTATTTT,CSAFGGGKGADTQYF
.,.,12,TRBV5-4,TRBJ2-1,TGTGCCAGCAGCTTCTTAGGCCCTGAGCAGTTCTTC,CASSFLGPEQFF
TRBD1,.,15,TRBV4-2,TRBJ1-6,TGTGCCAGCAGCCAAAGGCAGGGGGACGGTTCACCCCTCCACTTT,CASSQRQGDGSPLHF
.,.,17,TRBV6-1,TRBJ2-5,TGTGCCAGCAGTCCCCCCGGGGCGGGGTGGGGGAGGGAGACCCAGTACTTC,CASSPPGAGWGRETQYF
.,few,16,TRBV5-1,TRBJ2-2,TGCGCCAGCAGCTTGGTTCGGACAGTTAACACCGGGGAGCTGTTTTTT,CASSLVRTVNTGELFF
.,.,13,TRBV20-1,TRBJ2-7,TGCAGTGCTCCGAGGGCTCCCTCCTACGAGCAGTACTTC,CSAPRAPSYEQYF
.,few,17,TRBV28,TRBJ2-5,TGTGCCAGCAGTTTACACTACCCAGGGATGGCAGGGGAGACCCAGTACTTC,CASSLHYPGMAGETQYF
.,many,13,TRBV4-2,TRBJ2-7,TGTGCCAGCAGCCAATTCCTGAACTACGAGCAGTACTTC,CASSQFLNYEQYF
.,few,14,TRBV29-1,TRBJ1-2,TGCAGCGTTGAGGCAAGCGGATCCCCAGGGGGCTACACCTTC,CSVEASGSPGGYTF
TRBD2,.,15,TRBV7-8,TRBJ2-1,TGTGCCAGCAGCCGAGCTAGCGGGGCGTACAATGAGCAGTTCTTC,CASSRASGAYNEQFF
TRBD1,few,15,TRBV12-3/TRBV12-4,TRBJ2-5,TGTGCCAGCAGCCCCCGGACAGGGGGGTTGGAGACCCAGTACTTC,CASSPRTGGLETQYF
.,few,15,TRBV6-5,TRBJ2-3,TGTGCCAGCAGTTACGTTGGCAGGGGCACAGATACGCAGTATTTT,CASSYVGRGTDTQYF
.,few,13,TRBV6-6,TRBJ2-1,TGTGCCAGCAGTCCCTGGGGCGGAAGAGAGCAGTTCTTC,CASSPWGGREQFF
TRBD1,.,14,TRBV20-1,TRBJ1-6,TGCAGTGCTGGCCCGGACAGGGGTAATTCACCCCTCCACTTT,CSAGPDRGNSPLHF
.,few,16,TRBV6-1,TRBJ2-7,TGTGCCAGCAGTGGGGGCCAGCCCTCATCCCTCTACGAGCAGTACTTC,CASSGGQPSSLYEQYF
.,few,15,TRBV30,TRBJ2-1,TGTGCCTGGAGTGGCCAGGAATATCTCCGCAATGAGCAGTTCTTC,CAWSGQEYLRNEQFF
.,many,14,TRBV20-1,TRBJ2-1,TGCAGTGCCAACCGGGAGCCCCCCTACAATGAGCAGTTCTTC,CSANREPPYNEQFF